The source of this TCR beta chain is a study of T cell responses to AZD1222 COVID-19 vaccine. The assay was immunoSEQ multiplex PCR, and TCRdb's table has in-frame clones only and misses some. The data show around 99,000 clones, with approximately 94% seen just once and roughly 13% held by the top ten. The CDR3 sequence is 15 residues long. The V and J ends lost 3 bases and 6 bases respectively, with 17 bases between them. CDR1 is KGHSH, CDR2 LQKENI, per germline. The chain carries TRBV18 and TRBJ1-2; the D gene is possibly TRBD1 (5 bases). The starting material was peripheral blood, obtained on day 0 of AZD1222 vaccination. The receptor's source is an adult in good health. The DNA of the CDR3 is TGTGCCAGCTCACCCAATCAGGGTCTTGGGGATGGCTACACCTTC. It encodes CASSPNQGLGDGYTF.